This entry lists 8 T cell receptor beta chains sequenced from one sample in a study of cytomegalovirus exposure and HLA in healthy donors. PCR involved 60 Vbeta and 13 Jbeta primers. Some clones are missing from TCRdb's copy, which holds only in-frame ones; the method was immunoSEQ multiplex PCR. The table includes approximately 53,000 clones, over 60% detected once. The sample taken for sequencing was PBMCs. All receptors derive from a woman in her 50s in good health and CMV-seronegative.

V and J are TRBV11-2 and TRBJ2-5, with 11 bases fitting TRBD2. This CDR3 has 16 amino acids. Germline CDR1 reads SGHAT; CDR2 reads FQNNGV. V lost 5 bases to trimming and J lost 3 bases; unmatched junction nucleotides: 8. The CDR3 loop is CASSIIVAGGEETQYF. The CDR3 region has the DNA TGTGCCAGCAGCATTATCGTAGCGGGAGGGGAAGAGACCCAGTACTTC.

The genes are TRBV4-2 and TRBJ2-3; perhaps TRBD2 as D (5 bases). V lost 4 bases and J lost 3, with 20 bases in between. Germline V lookup: CDR1 LGHNA, CDR2 YNFKEQ. The CDR3 covers 17 residues. CDR3 residues: CASSPLTRGRFTDTQYF. The CDR3 nucleotides read TGTGCCAGCAGCCCCCTCACCCGGGGTCGATTTACAGATACGCAGTATTTT.

This clone was seen a handful of times. CDR3 loop: CASSGGGGRELFF. The CDR3 nucleotides read TGTGCCAGCAGCGGGGGAGGAGGGAGGGAGCTGTTTTTT. V gene TRBV9 combines with J gene TRBJ2-2, with a possible D match to TRBD2 (6 bases). The germline V gene has CDR1 SGDLS and CDR2 YYNGEE. Trimming left V 3 bases short and J 9 bases short, with 12 bases between. This CDR3 is built from 13 residues.

The CDR3, as DNA: TGTGCCAGCAGCTCCAGGGCCAGCACAGATACGCAGTATTTT. It is translated as CASSSRASTDTQYF. The chain links TRBV11-2 to TRBJ2-3, with a possible D match to TRBD1 (5 bases). V was trimmed by 4 bases and J by 0 bases, leaving 8 bases between them. This CDR3 is built from 14 residues. Germline values: CDR1 SGHAT, CDR2 FQNNGV.

The J gene is TRBJ2-1, the V gene TRBV19, with D hard to call. The length of the CDR3 is 15 residues. CDR1 LNHDA and CDR2 SQIVND come from the germline V gene (reference sequence). V was trimmed by 1 base and J by 8 bases, leaving 15 bases between them. The CDR3 nucleotides read TGTGCCAGTAGTATAGGTAACGGGTTTCTGGATGAGCAGTTCTTC. Protein sequence: CASSIGNGFLDEQFF.

This chain uses TRBV5-1 with TRBJ2-7, with TRBD1 matching 10 bases. Trimming took 0 bases from V and 7 from J; bases not matched to a gene: 7. Germline-derived CDR1 and CDR2 are SGHRS and YFSETQ. The CDR3 is made up of 15 amino acids. The CDR3 region has the DNA TGCGCCAGCAGCTTGGTAGCCGGGACAGGGGTAGAGCAGTACTTC. Protein: CASSLVAGTGVEQYF.

The V and J genes are TRBV25-1 and TRBJ1-1; D is perhaps TRBD1 (6 bases). Germline V gives CDR1 MGHDK, CDR2 SYGVNS. The CDR3 is 14 residues long. V lost 7 bases to trimming and J lost 5 bases, with 17 bases between them. The CDR3: CASTPTGGWTEAFF. CDR3 nucleotides: TGTGCCAGCACCCCAACTGGGGGCTGGACTGAAGCTTTCTTT.

The chain carries TRBV2 and TRBJ2-3, with 8 bases lining up with TRBD2. Germline lookup yields CDR1 SNHLY and CDR2 FYNNEI. The V and J ends lost 6 bases and 2 bases, in that order; junction bases with no gene match: 10. The CDR3 runs to 16 residues. CDR3 in DNA: TGTGCCAGCAGCCACAATCGCGGGGGGACCACAGATACGCAGTATTTT. It encodes CASSHNRGGTTDTQYF.